Listed below are T cell receptor beta chains from one sample, sequenced in a study of cytomegalovirus exposure and HLA in healthy donors. Libraries were prepared by immunoSEQ multiplex PCR; TCRdb keeps only in-frame clonotypes and omits some of them. The data show under 200,000 clones, 80% seen once. Specimen: PBMCs. The receptors originated from a woman aged 45-65 years in good health and CMV-seropositive. The CDR3 runs from the conserved cysteine through the conserved F or W. Each record gives: clone size, V gene, D gene, J gene, CDR3 protein, CDR3 DNA. The D gene is left open where the match is weak. Expanded clones get a size class; other rows say once, few or many, or leave the size out.

abundance: few
v_gene: TRBV5-5
d_gene: TRBD2
j_gene: TRBJ2-7
CDR3aa: CASTPLAQRDYEQYF
CDR3nt: TGTGCCAGCACCCCCTTGGCCCAGCGGGACTACGAGCAGTACTTC

abundance: NA
v_gene: TRBV29-1
d_gene: NA
j_gene: TRBJ2-3
CDR3aa: CSARESTDTQYF
CDR3nt: TGCAGCGCCCGGGAGAGCACAGATACGCAGTATTTT

abundance: NA
v_gene: TRBV30
d_gene: NA
j_gene: TRBJ2-1
CDR3aa: CAWTMGAGGEQFF
CDR3nt: TGTGCCTGGACCATGGGGGCCGGTGGTGAGCAGTTCTTC

abundance: NA
v_gene: TRBV2
d_gene: TRBD1
j_gene: TRBJ1-5
CDR3aa: CASSAGGVGQPQHF
CDR3nt: TGTGCCAGCAGTGCAGGGGGCGTTGGTCAGCCCCAGCATTTT

abundance: NA
v_gene: TRBV28
d_gene: NA
j_gene: TRBJ2-1
CDR3aa: CASSPGHLSYNEQFF
CDR3nt: TGTGCCAGCAGCCCGGGACACCTCTCCTACAATGAGCAGTTCTTC

abundance: NA
v_gene: TRBV7-9
d_gene: TRBD1
j_gene: TRBJ2-1
CDR3aa: CASGLGTGVYNEQFF
CDR3nt: TGTGCCAGCGGCCTGGGGACAGGGGTCTACAATGAGCAGTTCTTC

abundance: NA
v_gene: TRBV6-5
d_gene: NA
j_gene: TRBJ1-3
CDR3aa: CASRSGVGNTIYF
CDR3nt: TGTGCCAGCAGATCGGGGGTCGGAAACACCATATATTTT

abundance: NA
v_gene: TRBV7-2
d_gene: TRBD1
j_gene: TRBJ2-3
CDR3aa: CASRWTGVASTDTQYF
CDR3nt: TGTGCCAGCAGGTGGACAGGGGTGGCGAGCACAGATACGCAGTATTTT

abundance: NA
v_gene: TRBV7-2
d_gene: NA
j_gene: TRBJ1-6
CDR3aa: CASSLAPGQPYYNSPLHF
CDR3nt: TGTGCCAGCAGCCTCGCTCCAGGGCAGCCATACTATAATTCACCCCTCCACTTT

abundance: few
v_gene: TRBV9
d_gene: NA
j_gene: TRBJ2-2
CDR3aa: CASSVTSTGELFF
CDR3nt: TGTGCCAGCAGCGTAACTAGCACCGGGGAGCTGTTTTTT

abundance: NA
v_gene: TRBV5-5
d_gene: NA
j_gene: TRBJ1-5
CDR3aa: CASSLEQGGRGNQPQHF
CDR3nt: TGTGCCAGCAGCTTGGAACAGGGAGGGCGCGGCAATCAGCCCCAGCATTTT

abundance: NA
v_gene: TRBV27
d_gene: TRBD2
j_gene: TRBJ2-6
CDR3aa: CASSAPPGLSSGANVLTF
CDR3nt: TGTGCCAGCAGCGCGCCTCCGGGACTAAGCTCTGGGGCCAACGTCCTGACTTTC

abundance: NA
v_gene: TRBV6-1
d_gene: NA
j_gene: TRBJ1-2
CDR3aa: CASSDGRGGSHYGYTF
CDR3nt: TGTGCCAGCAGTGATGGGAGGGGGGGCAGCCACTATGGCTACACCTTC

abundance: NA
v_gene: TRBV7-8
d_gene: NA
j_gene: TRBJ1-1
CDR3aa: CASSLDREAFF
CDR3nt: TGTGCCAGCAGCTTAGACAGGGAAGCTTTCTTT

abundance: NA
v_gene: TRBV30
d_gene: TRBD2
j_gene: TRBJ2-4
CDR3aa: CAWSPGLAGAALRNF
CDR3nt: TGTGCCTGGTCGCCGGGACTAGCGGGAGCGGCTCTTCGGAACTTC

abundance: NA
v_gene: TRBV2
d_gene: TRBD1
j_gene: TRBJ2-7
CDR3aa: CASSLDRAGSEQYF
CDR3nt: TGTGCCAGCAGTCTTGACAGGGCAGGCTCCGAGCAGTACTTC

abundance: once
v_gene: TRBV5-8
d_gene: NA
j_gene: TRBJ2-7
CDR3aa: CASSRYEQYF
CDR3nt: TGTGCCAGCAGCCGATACGAGCAGTACTTC

abundance: NA
v_gene: TRBV9
d_gene: NA
j_gene: TRBJ1-6
CDR3aa: CASSVDAVPNSPLHF
CDR3nt: TGTGCCAGCAGCGTAGATGCGGTGCCTAATTCACCCCTCCACTTT

abundance: few
v_gene: TRBV14
d_gene: NA
j_gene: TRBJ1-4
CDR3aa: CASSSTGYEKLFF
CDR3nt: TGTGCCAGCAGCTCCACAGGGTATGAAAAACTGTTTTTT

abundance: few
v_gene: TRBV5-4
d_gene: NA
j_gene: TRBJ2-4
CDR3aa: CASSLRGIAKNIQYF
CDR3nt: TGTGCCAGCAGCTTGAGGGGGATAGCCAAAAACATTCAGTACTTC

abundance: few
v_gene: TRBV9
d_gene: NA
j_gene: TRBJ2-3
CDR3aa: CASMRLGTDTQYF
CDR3nt: TGTGCCAGCATGAGACTAGGAACAGATACGCAGTATTTT

abundance: once
v_gene: TRBV9
d_gene: NA
j_gene: TRBJ1-1
CDR3aa: CASSVAMEGTEAFF
CDR3nt: TGTGCCAGCAGCGTAGCAATGGAGGGCACTGAAGCTTTCTTT

abundance: NA
v_gene: TRBV27
d_gene: TRBD2
j_gene: TRBJ2-5
CDR3aa: CASSLRGGAEETQYF
CDR3nt: TGTGCCAGCAGCCTGCGCGGGGGGGCGGAGGAGACCCAGTACTTC

abundance: NA
v_gene: TRBV4-2
d_gene: NA
j_gene: TRBJ2-7
CDR3aa: CASSPARGDRGYEQYF
CDR3nt: TGTGCCAGCAGCCCCGCCCGCGGGGATCGGGGCTACGAGCAGTACTTC

abundance: once
v_gene: TRBV4-2
d_gene: NA
j_gene: TRBJ2-5
CDR3aa: CASSPRSYGGRPSETQYF
CDR3nt: TGTGCCAGCAGCCCTCGTAGTTATGGGGGGAGGCCCAGCGAGACCCAGTACTTC

abundance: NA
v_gene: TRBV14
d_gene: TRBD1
j_gene: TRBJ2-5
CDR3aa: CASSPRQVRTGETQYF
CDR3nt: TGTGCCAGCAGCCCGCGACAGGTGCGGACAGGGGAGACCCAGTACTTC

abundance: NA
v_gene: TRBV5-1
d_gene: TRBD2
j_gene: TRBJ2-7
CDR3aa: CASSLSSGRGYEQYF
CDR3nt: TGCGCCAGCAGCTTGTCTAGCGGGAGAGGGTACGAGCAGTACTTC

abundance: few
v_gene: TRBV19
d_gene: TRBD1
j_gene: TRBJ1-4
CDR3aa: CATLGRTGWDEKLFF
CDR3nt: TGTGCCACCCTGGGAAGGACAGGCTGGGATGAAAAACTGTTTTTT

abundance: NA
v_gene: TRBV6-5
d_gene: TRBD2
j_gene: TRBJ2-1
CDR3aa: CASSSQGLASDEQFF
CDR3nt: TGTGCCAGCAGTTCCCAGGGACTAGCTTCCGATGAGCAGTTCTTC

abundance: once
v_gene: TRBV29-1
d_gene: NA
j_gene: TRBJ2-1
CDR3aa: CSVPGGRNEQFF
CDR3nt: TGCAGCGTCCCCGGAGGGCGAAATGAGCAGTTCTTC

abundance: NA
v_gene: TRBV6-6
d_gene: NA
j_gene: TRBJ1-2
CDR3aa: CASSPPGFYGYTF
CDR3nt: TGTGCCAGCAGTCCTCCAGGGTTCTATGGCTACACCTTC

abundance: NA
v_gene: TRBV29-1
d_gene: TRBD1
j_gene: TRBJ2-5
CDR3aa: CSVGRGQGAGETQYF
CDR3nt: TGCAGCGTTGGGCGGGGACAGGGGGCGGGAGAGACCCAGTACTTC

abundance: NA
v_gene: TRBV5-1
d_gene: TRBD1
j_gene: TRBJ2-3
CDR3aa: CASSSDRGSPGADTQYF
CDR3nt: TGCGCCAGCAGCTCCGACAGGGGATCTCCTGGCGCAGATACGCAGTATTTT